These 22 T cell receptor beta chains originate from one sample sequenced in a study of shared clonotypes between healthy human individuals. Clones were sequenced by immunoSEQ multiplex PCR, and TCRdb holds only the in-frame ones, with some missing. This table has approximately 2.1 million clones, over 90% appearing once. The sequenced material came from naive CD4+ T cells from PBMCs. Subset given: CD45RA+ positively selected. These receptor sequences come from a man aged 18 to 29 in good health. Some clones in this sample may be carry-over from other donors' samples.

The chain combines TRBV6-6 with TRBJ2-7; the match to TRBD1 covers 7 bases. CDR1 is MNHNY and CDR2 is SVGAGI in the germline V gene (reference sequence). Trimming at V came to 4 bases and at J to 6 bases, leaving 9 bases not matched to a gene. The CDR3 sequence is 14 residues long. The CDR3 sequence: CASSSQTGISEQYF. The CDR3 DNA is TGTGCCAGCAGTTCCCAGACAGGGATATCCGAGCAGTACTTC.

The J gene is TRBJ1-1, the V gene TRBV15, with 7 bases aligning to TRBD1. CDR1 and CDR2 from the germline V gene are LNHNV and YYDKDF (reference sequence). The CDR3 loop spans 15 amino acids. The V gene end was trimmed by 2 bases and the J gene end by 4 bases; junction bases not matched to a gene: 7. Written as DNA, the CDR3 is TGTGCCACCAGCAGAACGACAGGGTTGGCCACTGAAGCTTTCTTT. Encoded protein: CATSRTTGLATEAFF.

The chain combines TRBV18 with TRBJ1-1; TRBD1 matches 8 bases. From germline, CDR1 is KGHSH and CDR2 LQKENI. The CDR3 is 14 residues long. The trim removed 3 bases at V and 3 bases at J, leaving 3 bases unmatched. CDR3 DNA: TGTGCCAGCTCACCGACAGGGGACGACACTGAAGCTTTCTTT. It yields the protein CASSPTGDDTEAFF.

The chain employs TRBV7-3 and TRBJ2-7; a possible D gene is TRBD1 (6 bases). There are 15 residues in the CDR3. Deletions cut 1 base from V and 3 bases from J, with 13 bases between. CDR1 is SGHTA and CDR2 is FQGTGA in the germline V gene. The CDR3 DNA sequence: TGTGCCAGCAGCTTAAGGAGGACAGTAAACTACGAGCAGTACTTC. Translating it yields CASSLRRTVNYEQYF.

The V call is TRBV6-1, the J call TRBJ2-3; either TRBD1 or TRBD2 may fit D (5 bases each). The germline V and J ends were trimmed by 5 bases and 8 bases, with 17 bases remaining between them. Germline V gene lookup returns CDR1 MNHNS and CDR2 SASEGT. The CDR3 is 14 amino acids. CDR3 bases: TGTGCCAGCAGTAACCGGGACCCTCCTAGTACGCAGTATTTT. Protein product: CASSNRDPPSTQYF.

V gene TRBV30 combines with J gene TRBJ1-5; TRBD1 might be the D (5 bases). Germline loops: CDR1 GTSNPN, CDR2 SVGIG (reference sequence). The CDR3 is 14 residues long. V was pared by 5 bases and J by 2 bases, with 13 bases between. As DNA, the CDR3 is TGTGCCTGGCAGGGCGTCGGGGGCAATCAGCCCCAGCATTTT. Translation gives CAWQGVGGNQPQHF. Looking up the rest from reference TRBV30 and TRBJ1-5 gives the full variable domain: SQTIHQWPATLVQPVGSPLSLECTVEGTSNPNLYWYRQAAGRGLQLLFYSVGIGQISSEVPQNLSASRPQDRQFILSSKKLLLSDSGFYLCAWQGVGGNQPQHFGDGTRLSIL.

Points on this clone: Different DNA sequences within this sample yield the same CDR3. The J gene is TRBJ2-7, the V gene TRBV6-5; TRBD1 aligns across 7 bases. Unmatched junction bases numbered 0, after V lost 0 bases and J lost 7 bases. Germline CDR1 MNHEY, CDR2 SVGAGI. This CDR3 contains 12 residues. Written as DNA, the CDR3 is TGTGCCAGCAGTTACTCGACAGGGGAGCAGTACTTC. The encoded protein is CASSYSTGEQYF.

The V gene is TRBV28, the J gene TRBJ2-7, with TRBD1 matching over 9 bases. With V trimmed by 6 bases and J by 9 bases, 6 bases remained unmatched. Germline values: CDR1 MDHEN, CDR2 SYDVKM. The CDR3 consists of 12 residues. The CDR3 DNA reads TGTGCCAGCAGGCCTACAGGGGGCGGGCAGTACTTC. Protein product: CASRPTGGGQYF.

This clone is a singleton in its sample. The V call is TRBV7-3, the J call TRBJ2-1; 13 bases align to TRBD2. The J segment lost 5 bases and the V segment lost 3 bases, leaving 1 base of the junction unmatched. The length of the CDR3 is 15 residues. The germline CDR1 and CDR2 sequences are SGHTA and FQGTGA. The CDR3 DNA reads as TGTGCCAGCAGCTTCGGGACTAGCGGGAACAATGAGCAGTTCTTC. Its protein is CASSFGTSGNNEQFF.

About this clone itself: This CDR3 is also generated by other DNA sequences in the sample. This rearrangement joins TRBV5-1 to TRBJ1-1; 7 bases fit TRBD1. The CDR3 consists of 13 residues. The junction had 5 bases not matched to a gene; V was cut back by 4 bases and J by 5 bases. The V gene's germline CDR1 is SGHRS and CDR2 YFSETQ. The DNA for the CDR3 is TGCGCCAGCAGCCTGACAGGGAAGACTGAAGCTTTCTTT. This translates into CASSLTGKTEAFF.

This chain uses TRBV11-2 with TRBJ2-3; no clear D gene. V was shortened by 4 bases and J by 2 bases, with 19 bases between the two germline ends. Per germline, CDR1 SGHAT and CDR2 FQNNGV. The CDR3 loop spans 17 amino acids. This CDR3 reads CASSSHTLARATDTQYF. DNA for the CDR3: TGTGCCAGCAGCTCCCATACCCTTGCTCGGGCCACAGATACGCAGTATTTT.

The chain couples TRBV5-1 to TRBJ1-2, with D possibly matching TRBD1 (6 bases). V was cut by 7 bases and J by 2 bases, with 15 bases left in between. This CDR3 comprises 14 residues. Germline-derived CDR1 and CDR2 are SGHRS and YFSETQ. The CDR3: CASAPGQLNYGYTF. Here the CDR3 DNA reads TGCGCCAGCGCCCCGGGACAACTAAACTATGGCTACACCTTC. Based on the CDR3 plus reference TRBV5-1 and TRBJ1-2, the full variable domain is KAGVTQTPRYLIKTRGQQVTLSCSPISGHRSVSWYQQTPGQGLQFLFEYFSETQRNKGNFPGRFSGRQFSNSRSEMNVSTLELGDSALYLCASAPGQLNYGYTFGSGTRLTVV.

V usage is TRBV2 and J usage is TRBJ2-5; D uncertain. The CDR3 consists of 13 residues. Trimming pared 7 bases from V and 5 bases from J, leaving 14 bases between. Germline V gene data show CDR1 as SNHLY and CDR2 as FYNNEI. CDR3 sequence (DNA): TGTGCCAGCACCCCGATTGCGGAGGAGACCCAGTACTTC. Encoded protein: CASTPIAEETQYF.

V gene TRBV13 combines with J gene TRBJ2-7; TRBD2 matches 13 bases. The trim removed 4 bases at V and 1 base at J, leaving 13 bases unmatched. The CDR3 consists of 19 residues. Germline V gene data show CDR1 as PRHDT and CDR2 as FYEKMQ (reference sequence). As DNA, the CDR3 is TGTGCCAGCAGCTCCTACCGGGACAGGGGACTAGCGGGATCCTACGAGCAGTACTTC. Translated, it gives CASSSYRDRGLAGSYEQYF.

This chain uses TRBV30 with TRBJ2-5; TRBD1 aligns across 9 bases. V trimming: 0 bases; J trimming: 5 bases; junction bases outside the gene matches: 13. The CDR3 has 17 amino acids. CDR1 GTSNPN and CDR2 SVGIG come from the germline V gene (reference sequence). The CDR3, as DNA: TGTGCCTGGAGTGTAGGGTACCGGGACAGGGTCCGGGAGACCCAGTACTTC. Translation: CAWSVGYRDRVRETQYF. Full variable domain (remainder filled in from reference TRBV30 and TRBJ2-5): SQTIHQWPATLVQPVGSPLSLECTVEGTSNPNLYWYRQAAGRGLQLLFYSVGIGQISSEVPQNLSASRPQDRQFILSSKKLLLSDSGFYLCAWSVGYRDRVRETQYFGPGTRLLVL.

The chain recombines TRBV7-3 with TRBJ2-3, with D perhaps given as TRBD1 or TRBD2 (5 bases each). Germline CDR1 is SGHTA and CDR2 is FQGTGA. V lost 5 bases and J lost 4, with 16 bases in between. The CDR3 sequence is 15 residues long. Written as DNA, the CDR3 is TGTGCCAGCAGCCCCTCCTTAGGGACGGCAGATACGCAGTATTTT. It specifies CASSPSLGTADTQYF.

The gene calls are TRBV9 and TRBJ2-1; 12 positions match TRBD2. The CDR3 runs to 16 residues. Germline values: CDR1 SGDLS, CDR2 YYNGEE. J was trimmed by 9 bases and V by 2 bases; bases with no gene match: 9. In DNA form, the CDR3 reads TGTGCCAGCAGCGTTCTAGCGGGAGGGCCAATAGGTGAGCAGTTCTTC. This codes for CASSVLAGGPIGEQFF.

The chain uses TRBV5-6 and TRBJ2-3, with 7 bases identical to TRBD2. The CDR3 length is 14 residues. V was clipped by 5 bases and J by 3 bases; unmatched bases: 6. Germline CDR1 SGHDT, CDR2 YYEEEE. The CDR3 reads CASRPGLKTDTQYF. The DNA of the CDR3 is TGTGCCAGCAGACCGGGACTAAAGACAGATACGCAGTATTTT.

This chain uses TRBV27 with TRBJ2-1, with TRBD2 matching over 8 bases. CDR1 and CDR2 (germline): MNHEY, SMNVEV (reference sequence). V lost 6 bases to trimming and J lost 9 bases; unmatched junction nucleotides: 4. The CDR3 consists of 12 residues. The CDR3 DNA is TGTGCCAGCAGCGTCACTAGCGGTGAGCAGTTCTTC. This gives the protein CASSVTSGEQFF.

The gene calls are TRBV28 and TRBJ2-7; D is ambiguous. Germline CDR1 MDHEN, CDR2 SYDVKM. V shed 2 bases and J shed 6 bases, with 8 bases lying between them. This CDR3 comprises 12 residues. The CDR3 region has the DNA TGTGCCAGCAGTTTAAAGTTTGGCGAGCAGTACTTC. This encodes CASSLKFGEQYF.

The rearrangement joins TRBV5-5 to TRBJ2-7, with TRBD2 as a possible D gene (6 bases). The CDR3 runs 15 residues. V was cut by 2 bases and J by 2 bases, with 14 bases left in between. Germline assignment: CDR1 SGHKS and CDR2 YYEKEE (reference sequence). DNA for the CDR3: TGTGCCAGCAGCTTTGGGGGGTCCCCTACCTACGAGCAGTACTTC. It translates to CASSFGGSPTYEQYF.

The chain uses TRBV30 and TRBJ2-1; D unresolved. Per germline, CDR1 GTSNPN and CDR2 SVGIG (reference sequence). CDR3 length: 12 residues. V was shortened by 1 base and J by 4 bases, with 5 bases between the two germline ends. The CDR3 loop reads CAWSGKYNEQFF. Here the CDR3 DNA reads TGTGCCTGGAGTGGGAAATACAATGAGCAGTTCTTC.